This section outlines one TCR beta chain sequence together with its context. CDR3 length: 15 residues. V gave up 0 bases and J gave up 2 bases, with 11 bases separating them. Germline CDR1 and CDR2: SGHNT and YYREEE (reference sequence). Treatment meaning: oral pan-JAK inhibitor, 5-10 mg twice daily. cDNA prepared by RNA extraction and subsequent reverse transcription served as the template for sequencing. Assay: immunoSEQ multiplex PCR; the TCRdb copy retains only in-frame clones and omits some. The sample contains over 95,000 clones, less than 60% of which appear only once. This sample is part of a study of CD8+ T cells in alopecia areata.

This chain links TRBV5-4 with TRBJ1-2; D ambiguous. The TCR sequence derives from a human donor with alopecia areata. Specimen: CD4+ T cells sorted from blood, collected at week 24, from a patient treated with tofacitinib. The CDR3 sequence: CASSLAASLNYGYTF. The CDR3 DNA follows: TGTGCCAGCAGCTTGGCGGCCAGCCTAAACTATGGCTACACCTTC.